The rows below give T cell receptor beta chains drawn from one sample of a study of blood T cell repertoires in COVID-19. TCRdb's table, derived via immunoSEQ multiplex PCR, lists solely in-frame clones and lacks some. Counted here are 250,000 to 350,000 clones, about 88% occurring once; the ten biggest clones make up more than 1.1%. Specimen: peripheral blood. Receptors were obtained from a human donor with COVID-19, enrolled during active disease. The donor label of this sample is uncertain. Each CDR3 is given with its conserved first and last residue. A D gene is named only where the DNA matches it firmly. Some rows mark clone size as missing; the rest say once, few, many or name a class of expanded clone.

.	.	TRBV10-3	TRBJ2-1	CAIRKEGPYNEQFF	TGTGCCATCAGAAAGGAGGGGCCTTACAATGAGCAGTTCTTC
.	.	TRBV9	TRBJ1-2	CASSVEVTGETNYGYTF	TGTGCCAGCAGCGTAGAGGTAACAGGCGAGACTAACTATGGCTACACCTTC
.	.	TRBV5-4	TRBJ1-1	CASSFRGTGTEAFF	TGTGCCAGCAGCTTTCGGGGAACGGGGACTGAAGCTTTCTTT
TRBD2	few	TRBV11-2	TRBJ2-3	CASSLKVGGRVTDTQYF	TGTGCCAGCAGCTTAAAGGTTGGCGGGAGGGTCACAGATACGCAGTATTTT
.	.	TRBV5-6	TRBJ2-7	CASSLQTYEQYF	TGTGCCAGCAGCTTACAGACCTACGAGCAGTACTTC
TRBD2	.	TRBV30	TRBJ2-3	CAWSAFSGRSTDTQYF	TGTGCCTGGAGTGCCTTTAGCGGGAGGAGCACAGATACGCAGTATTTT
.	.	TRBV30	TRBJ1-6	CAWSQNRGSASPLHF	TGTGCCTGGAGTCAAAATCGAGGGTCCGCTTCACCCCTCCACTTT
.	.	TRBV5-1	TRBJ2-7	CASSPEEGSSYEQYF	TGCGCCAGCAGCCCCGAGGAGGGGAGCTCCTACGAGCAGTACTTC
.	.	TRBV7-2	TRBJ2-7	CASSWGGGAYEQYF	TGTGCCAGCAGCTGGGGCGGGGGCGCGTACGAGCAGTACTTC
.	.	TRBV12-3/TRBV12-4	TRBJ1-1	CASSLRRDTEAFF	TGTGCCAGCAGTTTGAGGAGGGACACTGAAGCTTTCTTT
TRBD1	few	TRBV10-3	TRBJ2-7	CATRGREASYEQYF	TGTGCCACCAGGGGGCGGGAAGCGTCCTACGAGCAGTACTTC
.	.	TRBV4-1	TRBJ2-7	CASSSGQSYEQYF	TGCGCCAGCAGTTCAGGACAGAGCTACGAGCAGTACTTC
TRBD2	.	TRBV12-3/TRBV12-4	TRBJ2-5	CASRTSGETQYF	TGTGCCAGCAGAACTAGCGGGGAGACCCAGTACTTC
TRBD1	.	TRBV25-1	TRBJ1-1	CASSDPGQGNTEAFF	TGTGCCAGCAGTGACCCGGGACAGGGGAACACTGAAGCTTTCTTT
TRBD1	.	TRBV5-1	TRBJ1-2	CASSPGTVNYGYTF	TGCGCCAGCAGCCCTGGGACAGTTAACTATGGCTACACCTTC
TRBD1	once	TRBV12-3/TRBV12-4	TRBJ1-1	CASSYRGITEAFF	TGTGCCAGCAGTTACAGGGGAATCACTGAAGCTTTCTTT
TRBD1	.	TRBV4-2	TRBJ1-4	CASSQLGTGWDEKLFF	TGTGCCAGCAGCCAGCTCGGGACAGGGTGGGATGAAAAACTGTTTTTT
.	.	TRBV9	TRBJ1-1	CASSVMASDTEAFF	TGTGCCAGCAGCGTGATGGCAAGTGACACTGAAGCTTTCTTT
TRBD1	many	TRBV27	TRBJ1-4	CASSPGQGQNEKLFF	TGTGCCAGCAGTCCCGGACAGGGACAGAATGAAAAACTGTTTTTT
.	once	TRBV6-1	TRBJ2-1	CASSEMGVDEQFF	TGTGCCAGCAGTGAAATGGGAGTAGATGAGCAGTTCTTC